A selection of T cell receptor beta chains follows, all from one sample in a study of identical twins. TCRdb independently ran MiXCR on the 5' RACE reads; one entry per CDR3 protein. The table lists just over 500,000 distinct CDR3 sequences, roughly a fifth of them singletons. This sample also belongs to another study, concerning T cells expressing NK-cell markers.

Sequenced sample: CD4+ T cells sorted from blood. Receptor source: a woman under 30 in good health. The CDR3 runs from the conserved cysteine through the conserved F or W. The D gene is left open where the match is weak. A row's size may be missing; if present it is once, few, many or a size class.

TRBJ1-6 . few TRBV6-5 CASSYGGSGSPLHF TGTGCCAGCAGTTACGGAGGGTCAGGTTCACCCCTCCACTTT
TRBJ2-1 . few TRBV12-5 CASGLLAYNEQFF TGTGCTAGTGGTTTGCTTGCCTACAATGAGCAGTTCTTC
TRBJ1-6 TRBD1 few TRBV10-3 CAIRTGLSYNSPLHF TGTGCCATCAGGACAGGGTTGTCCTATAATTCACCCCTCCACTTT
TRBJ1-1 . few TRBV29-1 CSVEWGNTEAFF TGCAGCGTTGAATGGGGGAACACTGAAGCTTTCTTT
TRBJ2-7 . . TRBV2 CASSRQTGTEQYF TGTGCCAGCAGCCGACAAACAGGGACCGAGCAGTACTTC
TRBJ1-5 TRBD1 . TRBV5-1 CASSSWTGQPQHF TGCGCCAGCAGCTCTTGGACAGGCCAGCCCCAGCATTTT
TRBJ2-7 TRBD2 few TRBV29-1 CSVEGRGGFQYF TGCAGCGTTGAAGGGCGGGGGGGCTTCCAGTACTTC
TRBJ2-3 TRBD2 few TRBV10-3 CAIKRGPSTDTQYF TGTGCCATCAAGCGGGGGCCTAGCACAGATACGCAGTATTTT
TRBJ2-1 TRBD2 few TRBV12-3/TRBV12-4 CASNTLSGTSRNNEQFF TGTGCCAGCAATACGCTGAGTGGGACTAGTAGGAACAATGAGCAGTTCTTC
TRBJ2-3 . . TRBV7-2 CASSLVGPITDTQYF TGTGCCAGCAGCTTAGTGGGACCTATCACAGATACGCAGTATTTT
TRBJ2-7 . . TRBV29-1 CSVGGPLSEQYF TGCAGCGTTGGAGGACCTTTGAGTGAGCAGTACTTC
TRBJ2-1 . few TRBV9 CASSAAGDRYNEQFF TGTGCCAGCAGCGCCGCTGGGGATAGGTACAATGAGCAGTTCTTC
TRBJ1-2 . few TRBV9 CASSTETDHSHYGYTF TGTGCCAGCAGCACCGAGACAGACCATTCACACTATGGCTACACCTTC
TRBJ2-1 . . TRBV7-2 CASSLGRISTEQFF TGTGCCAGCAGCTTAGGCCGGATATCAACTGAGCAGTTCTTC
TRBJ1-3 . . TRBV7-2 CASSLNRVSGNTIYF TGTGCCAGCAGCTTGAATCGGGTCTCTGGAAACACCATATATTTT
TRBJ2-3 TRBD2 many TRBV20-1 CSATRAGGADTQYF TGCAGTGCTACCCGGGCGGGGGGGGCAGATACGCAGTATTTT
TRBJ2-2 TRBD2 . TRBV18 CASSPSGGRREELFF TGTGCCAGCTCGCCCAGCGGGGGCCGGAGGGAGGAGCTGTTTTTT
TRBJ1-2 . few TRBV4-2 CASSQDGTPGGYGYTF TGTGCCAGCAGCCAAGACGGGACGCCGGGGGGCTATGGCTACACCTTC
TRBJ1-1 . few TRBV29-1 CSVDRGFTEAFF TGCAGCGTTGACAGGGGATTCACTGAAGCTTTCTTT
TRBJ2-7 TRBD1 . TRBV6-4 CATSAGTGGAYEQYF TGTGCCACAAGCGCCGGGACAGGGGGTGCCTACGAGCAGTACTTC
TRBJ2-1 TRBD2 . TRBV5-1 CASSLDEASGYNEQFF TGCGCCAGCAGCTTGGATGAGGCTAGCGGATACAATGAGCAGTTCTTC
TRBJ1-6 TRBD1 . TRBV5-5 CASSPTGGLSPLHF TGTGCCAGCAGCCCCACAGGGGGTCTTTCACCCCTCCACTTT
TRBJ2-3 . . TRBV5-1 CASSTTQTEEDTDTQYF TGCGCCAGCAGCACTACACAGACAGAAGAGGACACAGATACGCAGTATTTT
TRBJ1-2 . . TRBV6-5 CASFTRGYGYTF TGTGCCAGCTTCACTCGAGGCTATGGCTACACCTTC
TRBJ2-6 TRBD2 . TRBV20-1 CSAPRGGSGANVLTF TGCAGTGCTCCCCGGGGGGGCTCTGGGGCCAACGTCCTGACTTTC
TRBJ2-7 . . TRBV5-4 CASSGTNSYEQYF TGTGCCAGCAGCGGAACCAATTCCTACGAGCAGTACTTC
TRBJ1-2 TRBD1 few TRBV5-1 CASSTGVANYGYTF TGCGCCAGCAGCACAGGGGTAGCAAACTATGGCTACACCTTC
TRBJ2-6 . few TRBV7-8 CASSLVLHSGANVLTF TGTGCCAGCAGCTTAGTGCTGCACTCTGGGGCCAACGTCCTGACTTTC
TRBJ2-2 TRBD2 . TRBV10-3 CAISLTSGSETGELFF TGTGCCATCAGTTTGACTAGCGGGAGCGAGACCGGGGAGCTGTTTTTT
TRBJ2-2 . . TRBV11-2 CASSLRPTGELFF TGTGCCAGCAGCTTGAGACCGACCGGGGAGCTGTTTTTT
TRBJ1-5 TRBD1 few TRBV20-1 CSALGQGNQPQHF TGCAGTGCCCTCGGACAGGGAAATCAGCCCCAGCATTTT
TRBJ2-2 . . TRBV19 CASSHPAGRAGELFF TGTGCCAGTAGTCACCCGGCAGGGCGGGCCGGGGAGCTGTTTTTT
TRBJ2-7 . . TRBV20-1 CSAAAYRDGEQYF TGCAGTGCTGCTGCGTACAGGGATGGCGAGCAGTACTTC
TRBJ2-1 . few TRBV7-2 CASSPQAAGTYNEQFF TGTGCCAGCAGCCCTCAGGCAGCGGGCACTTACAATGAGCAGTTCTTC
TRBJ2-5 TRBD2 . TRBV27 CASRGTSGGAQYF TGTGCCAGCAGGGGGACTAGCGGGGGGGCCCAGTACTTC
TRBJ1-3 . few TRBV2 CATRQILSGNTIYF TGTGCCACTCGACAGATACTCTCTGGAAACACCATATATTTT
TRBJ2-1 . . TRBV9 CASSVVADPYNEQFF TGTGCCAGCAGCGTAGTGGCGGACCCCTACAATGAGCAGTTCTTC
TRBJ2-7 TRBD1 once TRBV5-1 CASSLHRDSSYEQYF TGCGCCAGCAGCTTGCACCGGGACAGCTCCTACGAGCAGTACTTC
TRBJ2-5 . few TRBV3-1 CASSQFFALGPKETQYF TGTGCCAGCTCCCAGTTTTTCGCTTTGGGGCCAAAGGAGACCCAGTACTTC
TRBJ1-5 . many TRBV20-1 CSAPEGKVGQPQHF TGCAGTGCCCCCGAGGGAAAGGTTGGCCAGCCCCAGCATTTT
TRBJ2-3 TRBD2 . TRBV5-1 CASTRLAVSDTQYF TGCGCCAGCACCAGACTAGCGGTTTCGGATACGCAGTATTTT
TRBJ1-1 . . TRBV7-8 CASSQRWNTEAFF TGTGCCAGCAGTCAAAGGTGGAACACTGAAGCTTTCTTT
TRBJ2-3 TRBD2 . TRBV4-3 CASSQDLSGRLTDTQYF TGCGCCAGCAGCCAAGATCTGAGCGGGAGGCTCACAGATACGCAGTATTTT
TRBJ1-2 . few TRBV27 CASGDLGGGDDYGYTF TGTGCCAGCGGTGACCTAGGAGGAGGAGATGACTATGGCTACACCTTC
TRBJ2-5 . . TRBV15 CATSRDPWETQYF TGTGCCACCAGCAGAGATCCCTGGGAGACCCAGTACTTC
TRBJ2-5 . . TRBV7-2 CASKNAETQYF TGTGCCAGCAAAAACGCGGAGACCCAGTACTTC
TRBJ2-7 TRBD1 few TRBV20-1 CSADRGRDEQYF TGCAGTGCTGACAGGGGGCGCGACGAGCAGTACTTC
TRBJ2-7 TRBD1 few TRBV9 CASSANTRDRVYEQYF TGTGCCAGCAGCGCTAATACCCGGGACAGGGTCTACGAGCAGTACTTC
TRBJ2-1 TRBD1 . TRBV15 CATRTGGVHGVNEQFF TGTGCCACCCGGACAGGGGGGGTACATGGGGTCAATGAGCAGTTCTTC
TRBJ2-3 . few TRBV4-2 CASSQEGGLETDTQYF TGTGCCAGCAGCCAAGAGGGGGGGCTGGAGACAGATACGCAGTATTTT
TRBJ1-2 . few TRBV20-1 CSASAGGGVRGYTF TGCAGTGCTTCTGCGGGGGGCGGGGTACGTGGCTACACCTTC
TRBJ1-1 TRBD1 . TRBV6-1 CASSRTNRGTEAFF TGTGCCAGCAGCCGGACAAACAGGGGGACTGAAGCTTTCTTT
TRBJ2-7 . . TRBV2 CANARDPVREQYF TGTGCCAACGCACGGGACCCTGTGAGAGAGCAGTACTTC
TRBJ1-2 . . TRBV6-1 CASRGGDRVGSGYTF TGTGCCAGCAGGGGGGGTGACCGCGTAGGGAGTGGCTACACCTTC
TRBJ1-4 . . TRBV18 CASSLRNLGEKLFF TGTGCCAGCTCACTGAGGAACTTGGGGGAAAAACTGTTTTTT
TRBJ1-4 TRBD1 . TRBV12-3/TRBV12-4 CASSTTGTGLEKLFF TGTGCCAGCAGTACCACCGGGACAGGGTTGGAAAAACTGTTTTTT
TRBJ2-7 . . TRBV5-6 CASTLASTYNEQYF TGTGCCAGCACCCTAGCGAGTACTTACAATGAGCAGTACTTC
TRBJ1-6 . few TRBV3-1 CASSQGVRGRTPLHF TGTGCCAGCAGCCAAGGAGTCAGGGGAAGAACACCCCTCCACTTT
TRBJ1-1 TRBD1 many TRBV7-9 CASSKGTGVTRASEAFF TGTGCCAGCAGCAAGGGGACAGGGGTTACTCGGGCTAGTGAAGCTTTCTTT
TRBJ2-1 . few TRBV12-3/TRBV12-4 CASRYRRDAFNEQFF TGTGCCAGCAGATATCGCCGGGACGCCTTCAATGAGCAGTTCTTC